This entry concerns a single TCR beta chain. Its cognate antigen is unknown. This sample is part of a study of cytomegalovirus exposure and HLA in healthy donors. The overall study: From HLA-typed donors, an early data release held tens of millions of unique TCRs.

Germline V gene lookup returns CDR1 MDHEN and CDR2 SYDVKM. The CDR3 is 15 amino acids. V dropped 6 bases and J dropped 4; count of bases not matched to a gene: 8. 13 Jbeta primers and 60 Vbeta primers were used for the PCR. The protocol was immunoSEQ multiplex PCR, while the TCRdb copy is restricted to in-frame clones and leaves out a portion. Of fewer than 200,000 clones listed, around 83% are singletons. Study-wide findings and caveats: The later analysis indicated that the majority of CMV-associated TCR beta chains appeared HLA-restricted. Relative to equally common others, HLA-associated TCR beta chains showed greater clonal expansion in a later analysis. Fewer N-insertions than the approximately 700-donor mean were reportedly shown by an Asian-associated ancestry cluster in a later analysis.

Sequences were obtained from PBMCs. The V and J genes are TRBV28 and TRBJ2-3, with 9 bases fitting TRBD2. The source is a woman aged 18-29 years in good health and CMV-seronegative. CDR3 residues: CASSQTSGFPDTQYF. The CDR3, as DNA: TGTGCCAGCAGCCAAACTAGCGGGTTTCCAGATACGCAGTATTTT.